These 8 T cell receptor beta chains originate from one sample sequenced in a study of tumor-infiltrating lymphocytes in primary liver carcinoma. The investigators made TCR beta cDNA from 500 ng total RNA, using a constant-region primer. Three nested multiplex PCR rounds, a slightly modified ARM-PCR, produced the libraries for TCR beta. The two initial PCR rounds, roughly 9 cycles each, used TRBV1-TRBV30 forward and C-beta reverse primers. TCRdb re-analysed the multiplex PCR reads in MiXCR, keeping a single row per CDR3 protein. The data contain approximately 45,000 distinct CDR3 sequences, about three quarters of them singletons. Co-extraction of RNA and DNA was performed on about 19-33 mg of unsorted bulk tissue. The sample taken for sequencing was liver tumor tissue from sampling region 2. Stated subset: tumor region T2, inferior pole. These receptors all stem from a man aged 40-49 years with primary liver carcinoma and hepatitis B virus infection.

This clonotype was recorded a few times. The chain links TRBV6-2 or TRBV6-3 to TRBJ2-2, with D possibly TRBD2 on 7 matching bases. Trimming pared 2 bases from V and 6 bases from J, leaving 19 bases between. CDR3 length: 17 residues. Germline V gene sequence: CDR1 MNHEY, CDR2 SVGEGT. The CDR3 coding sequence is TGTGCCAGCAGTTACACCCTAGGGGGGGCCTACGCCGGGGAGCTGTTTTTT. Amino acids: CASSYTLGGAYAGELFF.

Note on this clonotype: One end of the junction is discordant with germline, which a read error may explain. The rearrangement uses TRBV12-3 or TRBV12-4 and TRBJ1-1; no firm D call. The CDR3 has 13 amino acids. CDR3 protein: CASSWGGRTETFF. In nucleotides, the CDR3 is TGTGCTAGCAGTTGGGGAGGTCGCACTGAAACTTTCTTT.

About this clonotype: Because it lacks the conserved phenylalanine or tryptophan at the end, this CDR3 is likely a read error. The DNA is omitted, as the CDR3 cannot be located on it reliably, and the CDR3 follows TCRdb's listing. The chain uses TRBV12-3 or TRBV12-4 and TRBJ2-7. The CDR3 comprises 17 residues, both ends counted. CDR3 region: CASSLRLAETHSYEQYL.

The chain joins TRBV20-1 to TRBJ2-2; maybe TRBD2 (5 bases). With 3 bases removed from V and 6 bases from J, the gap between germline ends came to 11 bases. This CDR3 has 13 residues. CDR1 and CDR2 (germline): DFQATT, SNEGSKA (reference sequence). As DNA, the CDR3 is TGCAGTGCTAGTTGCCTGGAGGCCGGGGAGCTGTTTTTT. Translating gives CSASCLEAGELFF.

This clonotype was picked up one time. The conserved closing phenylalanine or tryptophan is absent in this CDR3, likely reflecting a read error. The chain carries TRBV6-4 and TRBJ2-7, with 11 bases fitting TRBD2. Trimming at V came to 2 bases and at J to 5 bases, leaving 5 bases not matched to a gene. CDR3 length: 15 amino acids. Germline V gives CDR1 MRHNA, CDR2 SNTAGT. In DNA form, the CDR3 reads TGTGCCAGCAGTGACCCGACTAGCGGGGTCCACGAGCAGTACCTC. Translation gives CASSDPTSGVHEQYL.

The J gene is TRBJ1-1, the V gene TRBV28; D remains unclear. Germline-derived CDR1 and CDR2 are MDHEN and SYDVKM. This CDR3 contains 13 residues. V was trimmed by 6 bases and J by 2 bases, leaving 10 bases between them. The CDR3 loop reads CASRRLINTEAFF. The CDR3 nucleotides read TGTGCCAGCAGACGACTGATAAACACTGAAGCTTTCTTT.

Concerning this clonotype itself: It may be a read error: a sequence one base away is much more abundant. This sequence joins TRBV2 and TRBJ2-2; TRBD2 agrees at 8 bases. The CDR3 spans 14 residues. The germline CDR1 and CDR2 sequences are SNHLY and FYNNEI. The CDR3 DNA follows: TGTGCCAGTAAAGCGGGAGTGGACACCGGGGAGCTGTCTTTT. Protein product: CASKAGVDTGELSF.

About this clonotype: This CDR3 is missing its conserved last phenylalanine or tryptophan, likely due to a read error. CDR3 nucleotide sequence: TGTGCCAGCAGCTATAGGGAGGACAGAAATCAGCCCCAGCATCTT. It codes for CASSYREDRNQPQHL. The chain carries TRBV6-2 or TRBV6-3 and TRBJ1-5; a possible D gene is TRBD1 (6 bases). The V end was cut by 6 bases, the J end by 4 bases, with 16 bases between. The CDR3 extends over 15 amino acids. Germline V gene sequence: CDR1 MNHEY, CDR2 SVGEGT.